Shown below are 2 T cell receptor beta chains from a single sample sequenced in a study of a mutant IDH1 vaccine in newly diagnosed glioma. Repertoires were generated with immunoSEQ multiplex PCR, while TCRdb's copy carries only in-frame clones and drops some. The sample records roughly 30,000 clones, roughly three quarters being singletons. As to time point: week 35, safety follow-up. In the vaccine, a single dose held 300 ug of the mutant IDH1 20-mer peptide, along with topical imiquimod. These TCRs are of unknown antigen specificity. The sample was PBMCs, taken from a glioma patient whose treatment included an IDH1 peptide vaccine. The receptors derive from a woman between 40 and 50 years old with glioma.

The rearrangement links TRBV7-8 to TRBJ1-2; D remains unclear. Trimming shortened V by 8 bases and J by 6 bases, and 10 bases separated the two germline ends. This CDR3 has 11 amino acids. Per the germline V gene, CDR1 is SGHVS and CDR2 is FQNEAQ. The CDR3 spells CASSRVHGYTF. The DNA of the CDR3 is TGTGCCAGCTCGAGGGTGCATGGCTACACCTTC.

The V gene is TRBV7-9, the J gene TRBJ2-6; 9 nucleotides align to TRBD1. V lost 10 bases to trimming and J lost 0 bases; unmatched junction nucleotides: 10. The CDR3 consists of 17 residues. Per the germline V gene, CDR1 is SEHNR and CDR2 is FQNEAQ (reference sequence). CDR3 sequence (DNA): TGTGCCACACCCCGGACAGGGGACCACTCTGGGGCCAACGTCCTGACTTTC. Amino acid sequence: CATPRTGDHSGANVLTF.